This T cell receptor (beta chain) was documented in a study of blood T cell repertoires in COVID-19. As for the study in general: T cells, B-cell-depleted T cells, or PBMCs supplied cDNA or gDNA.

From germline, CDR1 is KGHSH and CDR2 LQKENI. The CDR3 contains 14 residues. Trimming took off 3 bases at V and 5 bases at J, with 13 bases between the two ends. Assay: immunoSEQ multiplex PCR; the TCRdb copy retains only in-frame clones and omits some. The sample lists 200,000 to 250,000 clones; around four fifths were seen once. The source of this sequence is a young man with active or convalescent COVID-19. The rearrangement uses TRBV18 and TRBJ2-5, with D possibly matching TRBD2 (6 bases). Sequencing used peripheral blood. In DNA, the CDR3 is TGTGCCAGCTCACCCCGACTAGATCGGGAGACCCAGTACTTC. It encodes CASSPRLDRETQYF.